This is a list of T cell receptor beta chains from one sample in a study of blood T cell repertoires in COVID-19. TCRdb keeps only in-frame clones here, not all; method: immunoSEQ multiplex PCR. This repertoire shows fewer than 250,000 clones, 65% to 90% found once; its top ten account for 3% to 4%. Sequenced: PBMCs or T cells enriched from blood (not recorded which). Every receptor here comes from a woman aged 35 to 49 with acute COVID-19. Both conserved end residues are trimmed from each CDR3.

J: TRBJ2-6
length: 13
V: TRBV30
CDR3: AWSRGAAGANVLT

J: TRBJ1-6
length: 13
V: TRBV6-5
CDR3: ASSYSNRGNSPLH

J: TRBJ2-7
length: 13
V: TRBV5-1
CDR3: ASSLDGLSDYEQY

J: TRBJ2-2
length: 17
V: TRBV7-3
CDR3: ASSLSGGLAGGHTGELF

J: TRBJ1-6
length: 14
V: TRBV7-5
CDR3: VRSYLKRTLIQPLH

J: TRBJ1-3
length: 12
V: TRBV12-5
CDR3: ASGDGFSGNTIY

J: TRBJ2-2
length: 16
V: TRBV18
CDR3: ASSPPTSGLTNTGELF

J: TRBJ1-2
length: 11
V: TRBV2
CDR3: ASSGDRAYGYT

J: TRBJ2-7
length: 10
V: TRBV28
CDR3: ASSYSSYEQY

J: TRBJ1-3
length: 13
V: TRBV28
CDR3: ASSSAGQSGNTIY

J: TRBJ1-3
length: 10
V: TRBV29-1
CDR3: SVRFWSGTIY